This T cell receptor (beta chain) appears in the sequencing data of a study of lymphopenia after photon versus proton radiotherapy. This CDR3 has 12 amino acids. V was trimmed by 8 bases and J by 8 bases, leaving 16 bases between them. Per germline, CDR1 MNHNS and CDR2 SASEGT. Concerning this clone: Its target is unknown.

Study observations and caveats: Proton therapy kept repertoires fairly stable, unlike photons, which gained effector/memory cells. In patients who died, overall survival fell as post-nadir TCR diversity dropped more. Only patients who died were analyzed for survival; proton advantage is unproven. After lymphocyte nadir, photon-treated repertoires showed oligoclonal expansion, especially CD8+ Temra.

Method: immunoSEQ multiplex PCR; TCRdb's copy keeps in-frame clones and lacks some. The sample lists over 40,000 clones, roughly nine tenths occurring once. This sample comprised peripheral blood, obtained from a patient treated with photon-based radiotherapy. The V gene is TRBV6-1, the J gene TRBJ2-7; D possibly uses TRBD1 or TRBD2 (5 bases each). This TCR came from a middle-aged woman with cholangiocarcinoma. The chain's CDR3 is CASGGYIVKQYF. The CDR3 nucleotides read TGTGCCAGCGGGGGTTACATAGTTAAGCAGTACTTC.